Listed below are T cell receptor beta chains from one sample, sequenced in a study of blood T cell repertoires in COVID-19. Some clones are missing from TCRdb's copy, which holds only in-frame ones; the method was immunoSEQ multiplex PCR. The data contain 250,000 to 350,000 clones, approximately 84% of them singletons. The sample comprised peripheral blood. The receptors come from a human donor with COVID-19, enrolled during active disease. The donor label of this sample is uncertain. CDR3s include the opening cysteine and the closing phenylalanine or tryptophan. Each record gives: J gene, V gene, D gene, clone size, CDR3 protein, CDR3 DNA. A D gene is named only where the DNA matches it firmly. Expanded clones are given a class, and other clones once, few, many or no size at all.

TRBJ1-1	TRBV3-1/TRBV3-2	TRBD1	once	CASSQADRNREAFF	TGTGCCAGCAGCCAAGCGGACAGGAATAGGGAAGCTTTCTTT
TRBJ2-7	TRBV5-4	NA	NA	CASSPRSPAYEQYF	TGTGCCAGCAGCCCCCGCTCACCGGCCTACGAGCAGTACTTC
TRBJ1-2	TRBV28	NA	NA	CASSLVAGPSAYGYTF	TGTGCCAGCAGTTTAGTAGCAGGGCCTAGCGCCTATGGCTACACCTTC
TRBJ1-2	TRBV3-1/TRBV3-2	TRBD1	NA	CASSQGGQAHGYTF	TGTGCCAGCAGCCAAGGCGGACAGGCTCATGGCTACACCTTC
TRBJ2-3	TRBV3-1/TRBV3-2	TRBD2	once	CASSYKRERISDTQYF	TGTGCCAGCAGCTATAAGCGGGAGCGGATATCAGATACGCAGTATTTT
TRBJ2-3	TRBV9	NA	NA	CASSVGISGITDTQYF	TGTGCCAGCAGCGTAGGCATTAGCGGAATCACAGATACGCAGTATTTT
TRBJ1-1	TRBV19	NA	NA	CASKKLTGGTEAFF	TGTGCCAGCAAAAAACTCACGGGAGGGACTGAAGCTTTCTTT
TRBJ1-4	TRBV7-2	TRBD1	NA	CASSGRGWGTNEKLFF	TGTGCCAGCAGCGGCAGGGGGTGGGGAACTAATGAAAAACTGTTTTTT
TRBJ1-4	TRBV29-1	TRBD1	NA	CSVVGTGTSNEKLFF	TGCAGCGTTGTCGGGACAGGGACTTCTAATGAAAAACTGTTTTTT
TRBJ1-1	TRBV9	NA	NA	CASSPWEGRNTEAFF	TGTGCCAGCAGCCCTTGGGAGGGGAGGAACACTGAAGCTTTCTTT
TRBJ2-1	TRBV19	NA	NA	CASSITGPALAYNEQFF	TGTGCCAGTAGTATAACCGGCCCAGCGCTAGCCTACAATGAGCAGTTCTTC
TRBJ1-2	TRBV5-4	NA	NA	CASSPPGNYGYTF	TGTGCCAGCAGCCCTCCGGGGAACTATGGCTACACCTTC
TRBJ2-7	TRBV5-1	NA	NA	CASSLVASEAYEQYF	TGCGCCAGCAGCTTGGTGGCTAGCGAGGCCTACGAGCAGTACTTC
TRBJ2-7	TRBV10-3	TRBD2	NA	CAISENGVAGSGGSEQYF	TGTGCCATCAGTGAGAACGGGGTAGCGGGATCCGGTGGGAGCGAGCAGTACTTC
TRBJ2-3	TRBV5-6	TRBD1	once	CASSSGQHTDTQYF	TGTGCCAGCAGCTCGGGACAGCACACAGATACGCAGTATTTT
TRBJ2-1	TRBV11-2	TRBD2	NA	CASSHGLAGGTQRGNEQFF	TGTGCCAGCAGCCATGGACTAGCGGGAGGGACCCAAAGGGGCAATGAGCAGTTCTTC
TRBJ2-5	TRBV9	TRBD2	NA	CASSRGRGGETQYF	TGTGCCAGCAGCCGCGGGAGGGGTGGAGAGACCCAGTACTTC
TRBJ1-1	TRBV29-1	TRBD1	NA	CSVIQGANTEAFF	TGCAGCGTTATACAGGGGGCCAACACTGAAGCTTTCTTT
TRBJ2-3	TRBV29-1	NA	NA	CSVDQGLSTDTQYF	TGCAGCGTTGACCAGGGGCTTAGCACAGATACGCAGTATTTT
TRBJ1-2	TRBV5-1	NA	NA	CASSPEVVDGYTF	TGCGCCAGCAGCCCGGAGGTAGTAGATGGCTACACCTTC
TRBJ2-1	TRBV2	NA	NA	CASSPVVREDNEQFF	TGTGCCAGCAGCCCGGTAGTGCGGGAAGACAATGAGCAGTTCTTC
TRBJ1-5	TRBV19	NA	NA	CASRNRETFLSNQPQHF	TGTGCCAGTAGAAACAGGGAAACCTTCCTTAGCAATCAGCCCCAGCATTTT
TRBJ2-1	TRBV5-1	TRBD2	NA	CASSLGVAGVNEQFF	TGCGCCAGCAGCTTGGGGGTAGCGGGAGTCAATGAGCAGTTCTTC
TRBJ2-4	TRBV5-1	NA	NA	CASSLAGGQAKNIQYF	TGCGCCAGCAGCTTGGCCGGGGGGCAGGCCAAAAACATTCAGTACTTC
TRBJ1-2	TRBV15	NA	NA	CATSRVGQPNYGYTF	TGTGCCACCAGCAGAGTCGGACAGCCGAACTATGGCTACACCTTC
TRBJ1-2	TRBV5-6	TRBD1	once	CASSFQGAIPGGYTF	TGTGCCAGCAGTTTCCAGGGGGCTATTCCTGGTGGCTACACCTTC
TRBJ1-5	TRBV3-1/TRBV3-2	NA	NA	CASSRTLPAFGSNQPQHF	TGTGCCAGCAGCCGAACGCTTCCCGCCTTTGGCAGCAATCAGCCCCAGCATTTT
TRBJ1-1	TRBV28	TRBD1	NA	CASGRQGAGTEAFF	TGTGCCAGCGGCCGACAGGGGGCGGGCACTGAAGCTTTCTTT
TRBJ2-2	TRBV7-3	NA	NA	CASSSGVVGTGELFF	TGTGCCAGCAGCTCGGGGGTCGTCGGAACCGGGGAGCTGTTTTTT
TRBJ2-7	TRBV20-1	TRBD1	NA	CSASKGDRGYEQYF	TGCAGTGCTAGTAAAGGAGACAGGGGTTACGAGCAGTACTTC
TRBJ2-7	TRBV7-8	NA	NA	CASSWRRPQGRESYEQYF	TGTGCCAGCAGCTGGAGGCGGCCACAGGGAAGGGAGTCCTACGAGCAGTACTTC
TRBJ2-7	TRBV27	TRBD1	NA	CASSLSWDSSYEQYF	TGTGCCAGCAGTTTGTCCTGGGACAGCTCCTACGAGCAGTACTTC
TRBJ2-7	TRBV11-2	TRBD2	once	CASSLDGLAGSPYEQYF	TGTGCCAGCAGCTTAGATGGGCTAGCGGGATCCCCCTACGAGCAGTACTTC
TRBJ2-1	TRBV11-1	NA	NA	CASSLVGRISYNEQFF	TGTGCCAGCAGCTTAGTAGGCAGGATCTCCTACAATGAGCAGTTCTTC
TRBJ2-7	TRBV30	NA	NA	CAWTGGYEQYF	TGTGCCTGGACAGGGGGGTACGAGCAGTACTTC
TRBJ2-3	TRBV30	TRBD2	NA	CAWSVTSGTLPSTDTQYF	TGTGCCTGGAGTGTAACTAGCGGGACCCTCCCAAGCACAGATACGCAGTATTTT
TRBJ2-3	TRBV7-3	TRBD2	NA	CASSLIAGQDTQYF	TGTGCCAGCAGCTTAATAGCGGGGCAAGATACGCAGTATTTT
TRBJ2-2	TRBV6-2/TRBV6-3	NA	NA	CASSWDLLTGELFF	TGTGCCAGCAGTTGGGACTTATTAACCGGGGAGCTGTTTTTT
TRBJ1-3	TRBV5-4	NA	NA	CASSFDHRRGNTIYF	TGTGCCAGCAGCTTTGACCACAGGAGAGGAAACACCATATATTTT
TRBJ2-1	TRBV7-9	TRBD2	NA	CASTMGLAGNEQFF	TGTGCCAGCACCATGGGACTAGCGGGGAATGAGCAGTTCTTC
TRBJ2-3	TRBV15	NA	NA	CATRGTGLQGDTQYF	TGTGCCACCAGAGGGACGGGACTCCAGGGAGATACGCAGTATTTT
TRBJ2-3	TRBV5-1	TRBD1	NA	CASTQGQTTDTQYF	TGCGCCAGCACCCAGGGACAGACCACAGATACGCAGTATTTT
TRBJ2-7	TRBV6-5	TRBD1	NA	CASSYSGTGGNEQYF	TGTGCCAGCAGTTACTCCGGGACAGGTGGAAACGAGCAGTACTTC
TRBJ2-3	TRBV9	TRBD2	once	CASSATGASGYRDTQYF	TGTGCCAGCAGCGCTACTGGGGCTAGCGGGTACAGAGATACGCAGTATTTT
TRBJ2-3	TRBV11-2	TRBD2	few	CASSFIAGGTDTQYF	TGTGCCAGCAGCTTTATAGCGGGCGGCACAGATACGCAGTATTTT
TRBJ2-3	TRBV7-3	TRBD1	few	CASSLDRGDTDTQYF	TGTGCCAGCAGCTTAGACAGGGGAGACACAGATACGCAGTATTTT
TRBJ2-1	TRBV5-4	NA	NA	CASSLAGYYNEQFF	TGTGCCAGCAGCTTGGCGGGATACTACAATGAGCAGTTCTTC
TRBJ1-5	TRBV7-2	TRBD1	few	CASSQDRGRGQPQHF	TGTGCCAGCAGCCAGGACAGGGGGCGAGGGCAGCCCCAGCATTTT
TRBJ1-4	TRBV28	NA	NA	CASSTNERKLFF	TGTGCCAGCAGTACTAATGAAAGAAAACTGTTTTTT
TRBJ2-7	TRBV2	TRBD2	NA	CASGPPRTSGRYEQYF	TGTGCCAGCGGCCCCCCAAGGACTAGCGGGAGGTACGAGCAGTACTTC
TRBJ1-1	TRBV2	TRBD1	NA	CASSLLGDRAVTEAFF	TGTGCCAGCAGTCTACTTGGGGACAGGGCTGTCACTGAAGCTTTCTTT
TRBJ1-6	TRBV29-1	TRBD1	NA	CSVGDRDNSPLHF	TGCAGCGTGGGGGACAGAGACAATTCACCCCTCCACTTT
TRBJ2-3	TRBV6-4	NA	NA	CASRGSTDTQYF	TGTGCCAGCAGGGGCAGCACAGATACGCAGTATTTT
TRBJ1-1	TRBV7-3	NA	few	CASSGGGLNTEAFF	TGTGCCAGCAGCGGCGGGGGTTTAAACACTGAAGCTTTCTTT
TRBJ1-5	TRBV19	NA	NA	CASKSVLGNQPQHF	TGTGCCAGTAAGAGCGTTTTAGGCAATCAGCCCCAGCATTTT